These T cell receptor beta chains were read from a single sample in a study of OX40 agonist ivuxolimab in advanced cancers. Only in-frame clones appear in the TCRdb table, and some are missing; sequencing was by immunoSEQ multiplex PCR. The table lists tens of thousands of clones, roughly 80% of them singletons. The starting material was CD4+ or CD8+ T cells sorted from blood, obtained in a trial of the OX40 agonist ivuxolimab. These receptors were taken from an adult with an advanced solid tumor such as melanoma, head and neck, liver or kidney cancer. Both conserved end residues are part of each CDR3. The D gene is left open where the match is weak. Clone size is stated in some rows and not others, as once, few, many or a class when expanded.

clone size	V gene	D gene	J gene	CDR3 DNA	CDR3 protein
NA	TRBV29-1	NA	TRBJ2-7	TGCAGCGTTGAAATCGGTCGGAGGTGGACCTACGAGCAGTACTTC	CSVEIGRRWTYEQYF
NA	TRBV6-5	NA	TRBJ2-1	TGTGCCAGCAGTTACTATGGCTTGTTCGATGAGCAGTTCTTC	CASSYYGLFDEQFF
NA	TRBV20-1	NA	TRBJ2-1	TGCAGTGCTATTTTACTAACCGAGCAGTTCTTC	CSAILLTEQFF
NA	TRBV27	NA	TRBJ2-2	TGTGCCAGCGGACCTTATATGAACACCGGGGAGCTGTTTTTT	CASGPYMNTGELFF
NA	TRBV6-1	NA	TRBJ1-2	TGTGCCAGCACGCGACAGCTGCAGACAAACTATGGCTACACCTTC	CASTRQLQTNYGYTF
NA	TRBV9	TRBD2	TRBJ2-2	TGTGCCAGCAGCATTAGCGGGGGGGCCCGTAGCCCCGGGGAGCTGTTTTTT	CASSISGGARSPGELFF
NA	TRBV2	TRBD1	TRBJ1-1	TGTGCCAGCAGTGCAGGGGGGGCCACTGAAGCTTTCTTT	CASSAGGATEAFF
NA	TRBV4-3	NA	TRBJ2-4	TGCGCCAGCAGCCAAGATGCAGCAGGCAAAAACATTCAGTACTTC	CASSQDAAGKNIQYF
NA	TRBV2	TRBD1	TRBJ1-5	TGTGCCAGCCACGACAGGGGCAAACAGCCCCAGCATTTT	CASHDRGKQPQHF
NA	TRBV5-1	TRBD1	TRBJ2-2	TGCGCCAGCAGCTTCTCGGGACAGACCTTCACCGGGGAGCTGTTTTTT	CASSFSGQTFTGELFF
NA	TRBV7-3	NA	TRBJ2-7	TGTGCCAGCAGCTTGGGGGCTGGGCTCGAGCAGTACTTC	CASSLGAGLEQYF
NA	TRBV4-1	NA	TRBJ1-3	TGCGCCAGCAGCCACCACCGGCGACAGGCCCCCCGACTCTGGAAACACCATATATTT	CASSHHRRQAPRLWKHHIF
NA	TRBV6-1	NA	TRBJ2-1	TGTGCCAGCAGTGAACTTAGCGGAGAGGGGGGCAATGAGCAGTTCTTC	CASSELSGEGGNEQFF
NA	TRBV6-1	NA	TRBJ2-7	TGTGCCAGCGGAACGGGCTCCTACGAGCAGTACTTC	CASGTGSYEQYF
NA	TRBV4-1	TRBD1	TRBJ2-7	TGCGCCAGCAGCCAAGAGGACAGGGCCGTCGATGAGCAGTACTTC	CASSQEDRAVDEQYF
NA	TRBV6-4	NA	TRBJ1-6	TGTGCCAGCAGTGTCGAGGCAGGGAGGAATTCACCCCTCCACTTT	CASSVEAGRNSPLHF
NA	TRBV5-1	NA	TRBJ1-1	TGCGCCAGCAGCTTGTCACCGAAACTGAACACTGAAGCTTTCTTT	CASSLSPKLNTEAFF
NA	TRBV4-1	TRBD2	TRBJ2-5	TGCGCCAGCAGCCAAGCTAGCGGTACTAGCGGGGGGAAAGAGACCCAGTACTTC	CASSQASGTSGGKETQYF
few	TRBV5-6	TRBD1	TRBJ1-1	TGTGCCAGCAGCTTGGTGGCACAGGGGAAAGGGACTGAAGCTTTCTTT	CASSLVAQGKGTEAFF
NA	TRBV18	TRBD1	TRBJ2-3	TGTGCCAGCTCACCTCAGGGACAGGGTTTGGCGCAGTATTTT	CASSPQGQGLAQYF
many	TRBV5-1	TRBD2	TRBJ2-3	TGCGCCAGCAGCTGGGGACTAGCAGACGATACGCAGTATTTT	CASSWGLADDTQYF
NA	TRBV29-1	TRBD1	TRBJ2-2	TGCAGCGTTGAGGGGAGTCAGGGGGCCGGGGAGCTGTTTTTT	CSVEGSQGAGELFF
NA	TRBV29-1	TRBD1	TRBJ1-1	TGCAGCGTTGAGAACAGGGGGGGCACTGAAGCTTTCTTT	CSVENRGGTEAFF
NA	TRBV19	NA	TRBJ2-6	TGTGCCAGTAGTTACAGCTCTGGGGCCAACGTCCTGACTTTC	CASSYSSGANVLTF
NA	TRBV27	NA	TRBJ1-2	TGTGCCAGCAGTTACCCGGACAGCTACTATGGCTACACCTTC	CASSYPDSYYGYTF